These T cell receptor beta chains were read from a single sample in a study of type 1 and type 2 diabetes patients. TCRdb independently ran MiXCR on the multiplex PCR reads; one entry per CDR3 protein. The table records 250,000 or so distinct CDR3 sequences, around 47% of them present only once. The source material was peripheral blood mononuclear cells (PBMCs). The receptors come from a man younger than 35 with type 2 diabetes. CDR3s include the opening cysteine and the closing phenylalanine or tryptophan. Each record gives: J gene, V gene, D gene, clone size, CDR3 protein, CDR3 DNA. D genes are given only for firm matches. Clone sizes are given selectively: once, few, many, or a class where the clone is expanded.

TRBJ2-5 | TRBV14 | NA | few | CASGPDFWETQYF | TGTGCCAGCGGGCCGGATTTTTGGGAGACCCAGTACTTC
TRBJ1-4 | TRBV13 | TRBD1 | NA | CASSYDRDRGQGVDGKLFF | TGTGCCAGCAGCTACGACCGGGACAGGGGGCAGGGGGTGGACGGAAAACTGTTCTTT
TRBJ2-2 | TRBV7-3 | NA | few | CASSSRPGSGELFF | TGTGCCAGCAGCTCCAGGCCAGGGTCCGGGGAGCTGTTTTTT
TRBJ1-5 | TRBV2 | TRBD1 | NA | CASSPTGYGNQPQHF | TGTGCCAGCTCACCGACAGGGTACGGCAATCAGCCCCAGCATTTT
TRBJ1-6 | TRBV19 | TRBD1 | NA | CASSIGQGYNSPLHF | TGTGCCAGTAGTATTGGACAGGGGTATAATTCACCCCTCCACTTT
TRBJ2-7 | TRBV27 | NA | NA | CASSSGVLAVYEQYF | TGTGCCAGCAGTTCAGGGGTCCTCGCCGTTTACGAGCAGTACTTC
TRBJ2-6 | TRBV14 | NA | NA | CASSQQGAGANVLTF | TGTGCCAGCAGCCAACAAGGGGCTGGGGCCAACGTCCTGACTTTC
TRBJ2-1 | TRBV6-5 | TRBD2 | few | CATGLAASYNEQFF | TGTGCCACGGGACTAGCGGCATCCTACAATGAGCAGTTCTTC
TRBJ2-5 | TRBV19 | TRBD1 | NA | CASSVGTGLLQEAQYF | TGTGCCAGTAGTGTCGGGACAGGGCTCCTCCAAGAGGCCCAGTACTTC
TRBJ2-1 | TRBV20-1 | TRBD2 | NA | CSATGTSGTYNEQFF | TGCAGTGCTACCGGGACTAGCGGTACCTACAATGAGCAGTTCTTC
TRBJ1-4 | TRBV13 | NA | NA | CASSFYRQNEKLFF | TGTGCCAGCAGCTTTTACCGGCAGAATGAAAAACTGTTTTTT
TRBJ2-7 | TRBV5-1 | TRBD2 | NA | CASSLASSGAYEQYF | TGCGCCAGCAGCTTGGCCTCTAGCGGAGCCTACGAGCAGTACTTC
TRBJ2-7 | TRBV7-9 | TRBD1 | NA | CASSSVPQGAYEQYF | TGTGCCAGCAGCTCCGTCCCACAGGGGGCTTACGAGCAGTACTTC
TRBJ2-5 | TRBV25-1 | NA | many | CASSGTAGNQETQYF | TGTGCCAGCAGTGGGACGGCTGGAAACCAAGAGACCCAGTACTTC
TRBJ2-7 | TRBV29-1 | TRBD1 | NA | CSATVDRGAYEQYF | TGCAGCGCGACGGTGGACAGGGGGGCCTACGAGCAGTACTTC
TRBJ2-7 | TRBV6-1 | NA | NA | CASRWDAAEMGF | TGTGCCAGCAGGTGGGATGCAGCCGAAATGGGGTTC
TRBJ2-7 | TRBV5-1 | TRBD2 | few | CASSSLAGGNEQYF | TGCGCCAGCAGTTCTCTAGCGGGAGGGAACGAGCAGTACTTC
TRBJ1-2 | TRBV9 | NA | NA | CASSIRPHYGYTF | TGTGCCAGTAGTATCCGACCCCATTATGGCTACACCTTC
TRBJ1-4 | TRBV20-1 | NA | few | CSARGGTNEKLFF | TGCAGTGCTAGAGGAGGTACTAATGAAAAACTGTTTTTT
TRBJ2-7 | TRBV7-8 | TRBD2 | NA | CASRPGLIYEQYF | TGTGCCAGCAGACCGGGACTAATCTACGAGCAGTACTTC
TRBJ2-3 | TRBV7-3 | NA | NA | CASSYSTGSHTDTQYF | TGTGCCAGCAGCTACTCGACGGGGTCACACACAGATACGCAGTATTTT
TRBJ1-1 | TRBV30 | TRBD1 | NA | CAWSSRGAFF | TGTGCCTGGAGTTCCAGGGGGGCTTTCTTT
TRBJ2-7 | TRBV5-5 | TRBD2 | few | CASSFTGGSYEQYF | TGTGCCAGCTCCTTCACGGGGGGCTCCTACGAGCAGTACTTC
TRBJ2-5 | TRBV25-1 | TRBD1 | NA | CASSEWVAGQGSNEQYF | TGTGCCAGCAGTGAATGGGTTGCTGGACAGGGAAGCAATGAGCAGTACTTC
TRBJ2-7 | TRBV2 | TRBD2 | NA | CASSESMGGWDEQYF | TGTGCCAGCAGTGAAAGCATGGGGGGGTGGGACGAGCAGTACTTC
TRBJ1-5 | TRBV7-9 | TRBD1 | NA | CASSRGTGLSNQPQHF | TGCGCCAGCAGCCGAGGGACAGGGCTAAGCAATCAGCCCCAGCATTTT
TRBJ2-2 | TRBV7-8 | NA | NA | CASSSSVGPDTGELFF | TGTGCCAGCAGCTCCTCCGTCGGACCCGACACCGGGGAGCTGTTTTTT
TRBJ2-3 | TRBV12-5 | NA | NA | CASGLRPSTDTQYF | TGTGCTAGTGGTTTGAGGCCTAGCACAGATACGCAGTATTTT
TRBJ2-5 | TRBV25-1 | TRBD1 | many | CASSETGTGSETQYF | TGTGCCAGCAGTGAAACCGGGACAGGGAGCGAGACCCAGTACTTC
TRBJ2-7 | TRBV10-3 | TRBD1 | NA | CAISEPGQGRGLHEQYF | TGTGCCATCAGTGAGCCGGGACAGGGAAGAGGACTCCACGAGCAGTACTTC
TRBJ2-5 | TRBV19 | TRBD1 | few | CASSAREQGALEETQYF | TGTGCCAGTAGTGCAAGAGAACAGGGGGCCCTCGAAGAGACCCAGTACTTC
TRBJ2-1 | TRBV20-1 | NA | NA | CSASRLQGVYNEQFF | TGCAGTGCTAGTCGTCTTCAGGGCGTATACAATGAGCAGTTCTTC
TRBJ2-6 | TRBV5-1 | TRBD1 | NA | CASSFSGGRSSGANVLTF | TGCGCCAGCAGCTTTTCAGGGGGCCGAAGCTCTGGGGCCAACGTCCTGACTTTC
TRBJ1-5 | TRBV20-1 | NA | few | CSASSSGGDLGNQPQHF | TGCAGTGCTAGTTCGTCCGGGGGCGACTTAGGCAATCAGCCCCAGCATTTT
TRBJ1-1 | TRBV19 | TRBD1 | NA | CASSPDGTVGEAFF | TGTGCCAGTAGTCCGGACGGGACAGTCGGTGAAGCTTTCTTT
TRBJ2-1 | TRBV14 | TRBD2 | few | CAITNSGDNEQFF | TGTGCCATCACAAATAGCGGGGATAATGAGCAGTTCTTC
TRBJ1-4 | TRBV4-1 | NA | few | CASSQLRGNEKLFF | TGCGCCAGCAGCCAGTTGCGGGGTAATGAAAAACTGTTTTTT
TRBJ2-7 | TRBV20-1 | NA | few | CSATGVTYEQYF | TGCAGTGCTACAGGAGTGACCTACGAGCAGTACTTC
TRBJ2-7 | TRBV2 | NA | NA | CASSLYSYEQYF | TGCGCCAGCAGTTTATACTCCTACGAGCAGTACTTC
TRBJ2-5 | TRBV4-1 | NA | NA | CASSQDSGQETQYF | TGCGCCAGCAGCCAAGATTCGGGGCAAGAGACCCAGTACTTC
TRBJ2-6 | TRBV6-2/TRBV6-3 | TRBD1 | few | CASTKTGIGANVLTF | TGTGCCAGCACCAAGACAGGGATCGGGGCCAACGTCCTGACTTTC
TRBJ1-2 | TRBV10-3 | NA | NA | CAISTGWNYGYTF | TGTGCCATCTCAACAGGGTGGAACTATGGCTACACCTTC
TRBJ2-5 | TRBV7-2 | TRBD2 | few | CASSLGRGGRETQYF | TGTGCCAGCAGCTTGGGGCGGGGGGGCCGTGAGACCCAGTACTTC
TRBJ1-2 | TRBV19 | NA | NA | CASSIDRNGWGYTF | TGTGCCAGTAGTATAGATCGGAACGGGTGGGGCTACACCTTC
TRBJ1-2 | TRBV24-1 | NA | NA | CATSGSGAGYGYTF | TGTGCCACCAGTGGTTCAGGGGCAGGCTATGGCTACACCTTC